This TCR beta chain was captured by sequencing in a study of post-analysis software for immune sequencing data. TCR beta libraries were prepared from cDNA with unique molecular identifiers. TCRdb reprocessed the PCR reads via MiXCR and lists one record per CDR3 protein. Of some 890,000 distinct CDR3 sequences listed, about 53% are singletons. This clonotype was obtained from a girl between 10 and 17 years old with multiple sclerosis. The sequenced sample was blood.

CDR3 in DNA: TGCGCCAGCAGCCAAGATCAACTAGCGGGGGGGATTAACTCCTACAATGAGCAGTTCTTC. Translating gives CASSQDQLAGGINSYNEQFF. The rearrangement uses TRBV4-1 and TRBJ2-1; 13 bases are a match to TRBD2. Unmatched junction bases numbered 8, after V lost 0 bases and J lost 0 bases. The CDR3 sequence is 20 residues long. The germline V gene has CDR1 MGHRA and CDR2 YSYEKL.